The 24 T cell receptor beta chains listed next were all sequenced from one sample in a study of blood T cell repertoires in COVID-19. The repertoire was sequenced with immunoSEQ multiplex PCR; TCRdb's copy has only in-frame clones and lacks some. Altogether hundreds of thousands of clones are present, around 78% being singletons, with the ten largest covering around 2.5%. The sequencing sample was made of peripheral blood. Receptor source: an older woman with active or convalescent COVID-19.

The CDR3 sequence is CASSPTGGMRGYTF. As DNA, the CDR3 is TGTGCCAGCAGCCCGACAGGGGGCATGAGGGGCTACACCTTC. This chain joins TRBV3-1 (or the pseudogene TRBV3-2) and TRBJ1-2; 10 nucleotides match TRBD1. The CDR3 sequence is 14 residues long. In germline, CDR1 is LGHDT, CDR2 YNNKEL (reference sequence). With V trimmed by 4 bases and J by 8 bases, 7 bases remained unmatched.

The V call is TRBV19, the J call TRBJ1-6; D not certain. The CDR3 is made up of 15 amino acids. With 0 bases removed from V and 3 bases from J, the gap between germline ends came to 6 bases. Germline V lookup: CDR1 LNHDA, CDR2 SQIVND (reference sequence). The CDR3 is CASSIDIFYNSPLHF. The CDR3 bases are TGTGCCAGTAGTATAGACATTTTCTATAATTCACCCCTCCACTTT. Combining the CDR3 with reference TRBV19 and TRBJ1-6 gives the whole variable domain DGGITQSPKYLFRKEGQNVTLSCEQNLNHDAMYWYRQDPGQGLRLIYYSQIVNDFQKGDIAEGYSVSREKKESFPLTVTSAQKNPTAFYLCASSIDIFYNSPLHFGNGTRLTVT.

The chain recombines TRBV6-5 with TRBJ1-5, with D unresolved. The CDR3 is made up of 14 amino acids. Per the germline V gene, CDR1 is MNHEY and CDR2 is SVGAGI. The ends were cut back, 2 bases at V and 7 bases at J, with 12 bases in the middle. This chain's CDR3 is CASSYMGSGQPQHF. The DNA for the CDR3 is TGTGCCAGCAGTTACATGGGGTCGGGACAGCCCCAGCATTTT.

This chain uses TRBV2 with TRBJ1-5, with 9 nucleotides matching TRBD1. There are 14 residues in the CDR3. Germline CDR1 is SNHLY and CDR2 is FYNNEI. V trimming: 7 bases; J trimming: 4 bases; junction bases outside the gene matches: 5. CDR3 protein: CASIVDRGNQPQHF. CDR3 nucleotide sequence: TGTGCCAGCATTGTGGACAGGGGAAATCAGCCCCAGCATTTT.

The chain employs TRBV30 and TRBJ1-4; no reliable D call. The CDR3 loop spans 17 amino acids. Germline lookup yields CDR1 GTSNPN and CDR2 SVGIG (reference sequence). The V gene lost 2 bases and the J gene lost 2 bases, with 18 bases spanning the gap. In DNA, the CDR3 is TGTGCCTGGAGTCCCCTACCCGGGTTCGGGACTAATGAAAAACTGTTTTTT. Translated: CAWSPLPGFGTNEKLFF.

V is TRBV5-4 and J is TRBJ2-5; TRBD1 matches at 7 bases. Germline CDR1 is SGHNT and CDR2 is YYREEE (reference sequence). This CDR3 is built from 16 residues. V lost 2 bases and J lost 5; bases outside the gene matches: 12. For the CDR3, the DNA is TGTGCCAGCAGCTTCATGGGACAGCAAGGATTCGAGACCCAGTACTTC. Translating it yields CASSFMGQQGFETQYF. The full variable domain, completed using reference TRBV5-4 and TRBJ2-5, is ETGVTQSPTHLIKTRGQQVTLRCSSQSGHNTVSWYQQALGQGPQFIFQYYREEENGRGNFPPRFSGLQFPNYSSELNVNALELDDSALYLCASSFMGQQGFETQYFGPGTRLLVL.

The rearrangement joins TRBV5-1 to TRBJ1-3, with 11 bases aligning to TRBD1. Per the germline V gene, CDR1 is SGHRS and CDR2 is YFSETQ. This CDR3 contains 16 residues. V trimming: 3 bases; J trimming: 3 bases; junction bases outside the gene matches: 5. CDR3 amino acids: CASSSGTGGFGNTIYF. CDR3 nucleotide sequence: TGCGCCAGCAGCTCCGGGACAGGGGGATTTGGAAACACCATATATTTT.

This clone has just one count. The chain is built from TRBV4-1 and TRBJ2-5; tentative D call: TRBD1 (5 bases). V shed 0 bases and J shed 5 bases, with 13 bases lying between them. The CDR3 runs to 15 residues. The germline V gene encodes CDR1 MGHRA and CDR2 YSYEKL. The CDR3 DNA sequence: TGCGCCAGCAGCCAAGATGGACACGCACGTGAGACCCAGTACTTC. It is translated as CASSQDGHARETQYF.

This chain links TRBV6-5 with TRBJ2-1; 7 bases match TRBD2. V shed 6 bases and J 4 bases; nucleotides not matched to a gene: 6. Per germline, CDR1 MNHEY and CDR2 SVGAGI. CDR3 length: 14 amino acids. This CDR3 reads CASRDREVYNEQFF. The CDR3 DNA reads as TGTGCCAGCAGGGACCGGGAGGTATACAATGAGCAGTTCTTC.

This clone was picked up a small number of times. CDR3 amino acids: CASSQATGSGNTIYF. For the CDR3, the DNA is TGTGCCAGCAGCCAAGCGACAGGGTCCGGAAACACCATATATTTT. The genes are TRBV3-1 (or the pseudogene TRBV3-2) and TRBJ1-3; TRBD1 aligns across 7 bases. The J segment lost 4 bases and the V segment lost 1 base, leaving 4 bases of the junction unmatched. In germline, CDR1 is LGHDT, CDR2 YNNKEL (reference sequence). The CDR3 totals 15 residues.

This chain links TRBV6-5 with TRBJ2-7, with a possible D match to TRBD2 (6 bases). The germline V gene has CDR1 MNHEY and CDR2 SVGAGI. The CDR3 covers 16 residues. V was cut by 2 bases and J by 2 bases, with 16 bases left in between. CDR3 DNA: TGTGCCAGCAGTTACCAGTCGGCTAGCGCACCCTACGAGCAGTACTTC. The encoded protein is CASSYQSASAPYEQYF.

The rearrangement links TRBV27 to TRBJ1-5; D perhaps matches TRBD1 (5 bases). The CDR3 totals 15 residues. The V end was cut by 5 bases, the J end by 2 bases, with 13 bases between. Germline V gene lookup returns CDR1 MNHEY and CDR2 SMNVEV (reference sequence). This CDR3 reads CASSPLGEGNQPQHF. CDR3 nucleotide sequence: TGTGCCAGCAGTCCCCTGGGGGAGGGCAATCAGCCCCAGCATTTT.

This chain connects TRBV19 to TRBJ2-1, with 13 bases matching TRBD2. This CDR3 is built from 17 residues. CDR1 and CDR2 (germline): LNHDA, SQIVND (reference sequence). V shed 3 bases and J 2 bases; nucleotides not matched to a gene: 4. The CDR3 loop is CASSIYTSGGAYNEQFF. In DNA, the CDR3 is TGTGCCAGTAGTATCTATACTAGCGGGGGGGCCTACAATGAGCAGTTCTTC.

The rearrangement uses TRBV2 and TRBJ2-2; D is perhaps TRBD2 (5 bases). Per germline, CDR1 SNHLY and CDR2 FYNNEI. The CDR3 is 12 amino acids. V was cut by 6 bases and J by 5 bases, with 7 bases left in between. The chain's CDR3 is CASSPGTGELFF. The CDR3 DNA sequence: TGTGCCAGCAGCCCGGGGACCGGGGAGCTGTTTTTT.

The chain is built from TRBV6-5 and TRBJ1-5; D perhaps matches TRBD1 (6 bases). From germline, CDR1 is MNHEY and CDR2 SVGAGI. V lost 6 bases and J 2 bases, leaving 11 bases between the germline ends. The CDR3 spans 14 residues. CDR3 DNA sequence: TGTGCCAGCAGAGCTCGGACAGGCAATCAGCCCCAGCATTTT. It yields the protein CASRARTGNQPQHF.

V is TRBV5-1 and J is TRBJ1-5, with D uncertain. CDR3 length: 15 amino acids. Trimming removed 0 bases from V and 2 bases from J, with 9 bases in between. Germline CDR1 reads SGHRS; CDR2 reads YFSETQ. The CDR3 sequence: CASSLDGGGNQPQHF. The CDR3 coding sequence is TGCGCCAGCAGCTTGGACGGCGGAGGCAATCAGCCCCAGCATTTT. The whole variable domain, filled in from reference TRBV5-1 and TRBJ1-5, reads KAGVTQTPRYLIKTRGQQVTLSCSPISGHRSVSWYQQTPGQGLQFLFEYFSETQRNKGNFPGRFSGRQFSNSRSEMNVSTLELGDSALYLCASSLDGGGNQPQHFGDGTRLSIL.

This chain joins TRBV5-6 and TRBJ1-5; D call uncertain. Germline V gene data show CDR1 as SGHDT and CDR2 as YYEEEE. The germline V and J ends were trimmed by 0 bases and 3 bases, with 4 bases remaining between them. This CDR3 has 13 amino acids. This CDR3 is CASSLGANQPQHF. CDR3 DNA sequence: TGTGCCAGCAGCTTGGGAGCCAATCAGCCCCAGCATTTT.

The chain is built from TRBV5-1 and TRBJ1-1; unclear D gene. The germline CDR1 and CDR2 sequences are SGHRS and YFSETQ. V lost 7 bases and J lost 1, with 8 bases in between. The CDR3 is made up of 12 amino acids. In DNA form, the CDR3 reads TGCGCCAGCGGGAGCGGGAACACTGAAGCTTTCTTT. This translates into CASGSGNTEAFF.

The gene calls are TRBV4-3 and TRBJ1-6, with 7 positions matching TRBD1. Germline V lookup: CDR1 LGHNA, CDR2 YSLEER. The CDR3 consists of 16 residues. Germline trimming cut 2 bases from V and 6 bases from J; bases unmatched to any gene: 7. This CDR3 reads CASSQQTGTVNSPLHF. The CDR3 DNA sequence: TGCGCCAGCAGCCAACAGACAGGGACGGTTAATTCACCCCTCCACTTT.

As for this clone: This sample includes further DNA sequences coding for the same CDR3. The CDR3 DNA reads as TGTGCCAGCAGTTACTCGAGAGCTGGACTTACCTACGAGCAGTACTTC. Protein: CASSYSRAGLTYEQYF. The V and J genes are TRBV6-5 and TRBJ2-7, with D possibly matching TRBD2 (5 bases). Deletions cut 0 bases from V and 2 bases from J, with 14 bases between. CDR1 MNHEY and CDR2 SVGAGI come from the germline V gene. The CDR3 runs to 16 residues.

This chain links TRBV2 with TRBJ2-3; D is unresolved. The CDR3 covers 12 residues. Germline V gene data show CDR1 as SNHLY and CDR2 as FYNNEI. Trimming took 7 bases from V and 3 from J, leaving 8 bases between them. CDR3 nucleotides: TGTGCCAGCAAGAGCCTGACAGATACGCAGTATTTT. It specifies CASKSLTDTQYF.

This clone was detected only once. The V call is TRBV7-3, the J call TRBJ2-3, with 7 positions matching TRBD2. V was pared by 1 base and J by 1 base, with 5 bases of the junction left unmatched. The CDR3 totals 16 residues. The V gene's germline CDR1 is SGHTA and CDR2 FQGTGA. In nucleotides, the CDR3 is TGTGCCAGCAGCTTAATTGGAACTAGCGGCACAGATACGCAGTATTTT. It encodes CASSLIGTSGTDTQYF.

This CDR3 reads CASNAGTGGGTEAFF. The CDR3 nucleotides are TGTGCCAGTAACGCCGGGACAGGGGGCGGCACTGAAGCTTTCTTT. The J gene is TRBJ1-1, the V gene TRBV19, with 12 nucleotides matching TRBD1. This CDR3 comprises 15 residues. Germline V gene sequence: CDR1 LNHDA, CDR2 SQIVND (reference sequence). V shed 7 bases, J shed 4 bases, and the junction held 7 bases outside the gene matches.

This clone was seen just once. The chain couples TRBV18 to TRBJ1-1, with TRBD1 as a possible D gene (5 bases). V was clipped by 2 bases and J by 0 bases, with 19 bases between them. Germline V gives CDR1 KGHSH, CDR2 LQKENI. CDR3 length: 18 amino acids. CDR3 in amino acids: CASSPSVGGTGLNTEAFF. CDR3 nucleotide sequence: TGTGCCAGCTCACCATCTGTCGGTGGTACAGGCTTGAACACTGAAGCTTTCTTT.